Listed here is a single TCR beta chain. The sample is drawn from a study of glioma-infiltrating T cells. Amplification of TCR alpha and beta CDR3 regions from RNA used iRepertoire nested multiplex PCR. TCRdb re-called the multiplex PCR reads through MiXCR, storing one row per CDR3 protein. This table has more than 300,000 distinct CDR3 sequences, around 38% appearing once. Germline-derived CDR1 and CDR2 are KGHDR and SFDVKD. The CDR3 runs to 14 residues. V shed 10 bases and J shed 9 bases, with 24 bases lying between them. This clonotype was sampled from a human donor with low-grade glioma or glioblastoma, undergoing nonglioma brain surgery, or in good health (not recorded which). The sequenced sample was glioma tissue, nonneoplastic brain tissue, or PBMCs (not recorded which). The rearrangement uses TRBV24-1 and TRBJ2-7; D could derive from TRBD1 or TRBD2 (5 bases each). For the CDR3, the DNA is TGTGCCACTGCTACGGGGCAGTTATCCCTTGCGCAGTACTTC. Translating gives CATATGQLSLAQYF.